The 8 T cell receptor beta chains given below trace back to one sample, sequenced in a study of blood T cell repertoires in COVID-19. Sequencing used immunoSEQ multiplex PCR; TCRdb keeps in-frame clones, though not all of them. The table shows 50,000 to 75,000 clones, with 90% to 95% occurring only once. Input material: peripheral blood. Source of these receptors: a human donor in a cohort sampled during active COVID-19.

The rearrangement uses TRBV19 and TRBJ2-1; the match to TRBD2 covers 12 bases. The CDR3 consists of 17 residues. The germline V gene encodes CDR1 LNHDA and CDR2 SQIVND (reference sequence). Trimming cost V 4 bases and J 5 bases; bases outside gene matches: 9. CDR3 DNA sequence: TGTGCCAGTAGTAAAGTCCTAGCGGGAGGGTACCACAATGAGCAGTTCTTC. Protein product: CASSKVLAGGYHNEQFF.

The chain carries TRBV6-5 and TRBJ2-7, with 7 bases matching TRBD2. V trimming: 0 bases; J trimming: 6 bases; junction bases outside the gene matches: 5. Germline lookup yields CDR1 MNHEY and CDR2 SVGAGI. The CDR3 runs 14 residues. The CDR3 loop is CASSYSGGNGEQYF. CDR3 bases: TGTGCCAGCAGTTACTCCGGGGGGAACGGCGAGCAGTACTTC.

The V gene is TRBV7-9, the J gene TRBJ1-2, with D tentatively TRBD1 (5 bases). This CDR3 spans 14 amino acids. Germline V gives CDR1 SEHNR, CDR2 FQNEAQ (reference sequence). The germline V and J ends were trimmed by 7 bases and 8 bases, with 20 bases remaining between them. The CDR3 DNA follows: TGTGCCAGCACTTTAGTCGGGGGTTCGGAGGGCTACACCTTC. Residues: CASTLVGGSEGYTF.

The count of this clone is one. The chain is built from TRBV27 and TRBJ1-6; D is possibly TRBD1 (6 bases). The V gene lost 5 bases and the J gene lost 6 bases, with 17 bases spanning the gap. The CDR3 is made up of 16 amino acids. CDR1 is MNHEY, CDR2 SMNVEV, per germline (reference sequence). DNA for the CDR3: TGTGCCAGCAGTCCATTACAGGGATCCAGTAATTCACCCCTCCACTTT. It is translated as CASSPLQGSSNSPLHF.

The chain is built from TRBV15 and TRBJ1-6, with D possibly being TRBD1 (6 bases). The CDR3 covers 16 residues. The germline V gene encodes CDR1 LNHNV and CDR2 YYDKDF (reference sequence). The V end lost 1 base, the J end lost 4 bases, and 11 bases lay between the germline ends. The chain's CDR3 is CATSRGTGQYNSPLHF. As DNA, the CDR3 is TGTGCCACCAGCAGAGGGACGGGACAATATAATTCACCCCTCCACTTT. Supplemented by reference TRBV15 and TRBJ1-6, the full variable domain reads DAMVIQNPRYQVTQFGKPVTLSCSQTLNHNVMYWYQQKSSQAPKLLFHYYDKDFNNEADTPDNFQSRRPNTSFCFLDIRSPGLGDTAMYLCATSRGTGQYNSPLHFGNGTRLTVT.

The chain couples TRBV27 to TRBJ2-2; maybe TRBD1 (6 bases). The CDR3 runs 18 residues. Deletions cut 5 bases from V and 2 bases from J, with 21 bases between. CDR1 is MNHEY, CDR2 SMNVEV, per germline (reference sequence). The chain's CDR3 is CASSLPATGTYNTGELFF. The CDR3 coding sequence is TGTGCCAGCAGTCTCCCCGCCACCGGGACATATAACACCGGGGAGCTGTTTTTT.

The chain couples TRBV7-8 to TRBJ2-1, with a weak D call TRBD2 (5 bases). The CDR3 has 18 residues. The V end was cut by 5 bases, the J end by 1 base, with 21 bases between. The germline V gene has CDR1 SGHVS and CDR2 FQNEAQ. The CDR3 nucleotides are TGTGCCAGCAGCCTAACCCCTCGCGGGCAGAGTTCCTACAATGAGCAGTTCTTC. Protein sequence: CASSLTPRGQSSYNEQFF.

The J gene is TRBJ1-6, the V gene TRBV28; TRBD1 is a possible D gene (6 bases). V lost 5 bases to trimming and J lost 0 bases, with 14 bases between them. The V gene's germline CDR1 is MDHEN and CDR2 SYDVKM. The CDR3 is 17 residues long. The CDR3 DNA is TGTGCCAGCAGTCGATACAGGGCGAGCTCCTATAATTCACCCCTCCACTTT. Its protein product is CASSRYRASSYNSPLHF.